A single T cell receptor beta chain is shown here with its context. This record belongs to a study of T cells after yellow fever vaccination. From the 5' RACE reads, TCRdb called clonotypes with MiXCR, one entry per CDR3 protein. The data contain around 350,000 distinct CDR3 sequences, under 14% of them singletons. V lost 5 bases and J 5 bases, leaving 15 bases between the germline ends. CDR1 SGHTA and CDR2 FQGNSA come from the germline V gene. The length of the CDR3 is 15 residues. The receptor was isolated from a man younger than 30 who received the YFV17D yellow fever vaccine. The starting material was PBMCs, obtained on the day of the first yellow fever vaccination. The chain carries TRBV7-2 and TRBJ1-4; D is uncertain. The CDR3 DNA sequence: TGTGCCAGCAGCGCAGCCCACTCAGGAAATGAAAAACTGTTTTTT. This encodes CASSAAHSGNEKLFF.